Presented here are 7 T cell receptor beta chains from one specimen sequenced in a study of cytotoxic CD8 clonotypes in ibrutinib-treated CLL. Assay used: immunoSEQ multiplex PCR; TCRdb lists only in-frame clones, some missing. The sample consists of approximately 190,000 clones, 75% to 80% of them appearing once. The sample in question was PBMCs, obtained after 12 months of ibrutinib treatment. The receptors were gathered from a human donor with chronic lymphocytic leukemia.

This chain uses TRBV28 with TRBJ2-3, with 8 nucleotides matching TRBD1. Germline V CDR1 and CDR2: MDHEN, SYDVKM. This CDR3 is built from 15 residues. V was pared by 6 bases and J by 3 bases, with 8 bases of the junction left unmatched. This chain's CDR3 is CASSLPGGGTDTQYF. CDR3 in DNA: TGTGCCAGCAGCTTACCAGGGGGCGGAACAGATACGCAGTATTTT.

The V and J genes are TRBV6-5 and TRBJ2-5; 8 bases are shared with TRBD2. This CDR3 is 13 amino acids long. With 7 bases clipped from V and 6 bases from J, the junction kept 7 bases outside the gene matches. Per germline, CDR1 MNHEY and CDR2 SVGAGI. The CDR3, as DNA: TGTGCCAGCACCCCTACGGGGGGGAAGACCCAGTACTTC. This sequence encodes CASTPTGGKTQYF.

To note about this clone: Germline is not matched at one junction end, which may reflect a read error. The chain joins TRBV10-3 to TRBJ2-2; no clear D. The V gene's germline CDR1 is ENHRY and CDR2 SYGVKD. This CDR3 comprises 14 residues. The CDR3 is CAIGEATGTGELFF. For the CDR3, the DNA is TGTGCCATCGGTGAGGCCACCGGCACCGGGGAGCTGTTTTTT.

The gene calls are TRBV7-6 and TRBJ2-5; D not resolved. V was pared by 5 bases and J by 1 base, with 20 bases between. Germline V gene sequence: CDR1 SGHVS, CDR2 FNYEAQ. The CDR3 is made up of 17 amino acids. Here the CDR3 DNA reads TGTGCCAGCAGCCCCCGGAGTACGGGCGGTATCCAAGAGACCCAGTACTTC. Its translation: CASSPRSTGGIQETQYF. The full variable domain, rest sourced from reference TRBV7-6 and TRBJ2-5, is GAGVSQSPRYKVTKRGQDVALRCDPISGHVSLYWYRQALGQGPEFLTYFNYEAQQDKSGLPNDRFSAERPEGSISTLTIQRTEQRDSAMYRCASSPRSTGGIQETQYFGPGTRLLVL.

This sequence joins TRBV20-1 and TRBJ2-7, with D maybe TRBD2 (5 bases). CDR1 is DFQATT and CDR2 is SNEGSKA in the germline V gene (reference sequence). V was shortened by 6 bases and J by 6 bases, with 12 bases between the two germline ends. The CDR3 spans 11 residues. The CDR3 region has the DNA TGCAGTGCCCTACACGAGGGCGAGCAGTACTTC. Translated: CSALHEGEQYF.

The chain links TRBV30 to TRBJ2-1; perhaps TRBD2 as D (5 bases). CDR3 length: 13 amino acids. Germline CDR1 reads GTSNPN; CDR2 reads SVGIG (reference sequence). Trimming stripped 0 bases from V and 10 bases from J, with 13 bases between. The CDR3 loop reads CAWSVPGLSEQFF. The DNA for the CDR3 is TGTGCCTGGAGTGTACCGGGGTTGAGCGAGCAGTTCTTC.

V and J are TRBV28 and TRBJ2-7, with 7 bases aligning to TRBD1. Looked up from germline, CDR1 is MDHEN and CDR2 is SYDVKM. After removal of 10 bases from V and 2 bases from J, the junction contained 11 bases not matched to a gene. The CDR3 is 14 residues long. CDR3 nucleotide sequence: TGTGCCACCTCCCATCGGGACAGTCCCTACGAGCAGTACTTC. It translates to CATSHRDSPYEQYF.